A single sample is the source of the 14 T cell receptor beta chains below, sequenced in a study of CD8 T cells in ankylosing spondylitis. Using its own MiXCR run on the 5' RACE reads, TCRdb lists one record per CDR3 protein. The sample shows approximately 220,000 distinct CDR3 sequences, around a quarter of them seen only once. The sample comprised blood, either unsorted or a sorted T cell fraction (not recorded which). These receptors were taken from a male donor with ankylosing spondylitis or in good health (not recorded which).

This clonotype was seen many times. The CDR3 coding sequence is TGTGCCAGCAGCCCTCAAGGACAAGTCACAGATACGCAGTATTTT. Amino acid sequence: CASSPQGQVTDTQYF. The chain joins TRBV7-2 to TRBJ2-3, with D maybe TRBD1 (5 bases). Germline V gene sequence: CDR1 SGHTA, CDR2 FQGNSA. V gave up 5 bases and J gave up 2 bases, with 14 bases separating them. The CDR3 spans 15 residues.

This clonotype was detected only a few times. The chain carries TRBV29-1 and TRBJ1-1; possibly TRBD1 for D (5 bases). V was cut by 3 bases and J by 6 bases, with 11 bases left in between. The CDR3 spans 12 residues. The germline CDR1 and CDR2 sequences are SQVTM and ANQGSEA. The CDR3 protein is CSVERGGAEAFF. The CDR3 coding sequence is TGCAGCGTTGAGAGGGGAGGGGCTGAAGCTTTCTTT.

This clonotype was seen at least ten times. J is TRBJ2-3 and V is TRBV5-1; D remains ambiguous. Trimming took off 1 base at V and 1 base at J, with 13 bases between the two ends. The CDR3 runs to 16 residues. Germline loops: CDR1 SGHRS, CDR2 YFSETQ. CDR3 bases: TGCGCCAGCAGCTTGTCCTCCGGCATACGCACAGATACGCAGTATTTT. It specifies CASSLSSGIRTDTQYF.

V is TRBV29-1 and J is TRBJ2-1; 13 bases are shared with TRBD2. This CDR3 contains 16 residues. Trimming at V came to 5 bases and at J to 8 bases, leaving 12 bases not matched to a gene. Germline lookup yields CDR1 SQVTM and CDR2 ANQGSEA. This CDR3 is CSVLRPGTSGMDEQFF. DNA of the CDR3: TGCAGCGTTCTCAGGCCTGGGACTAGCGGGATGGATGAGCAGTTCTTC.

J is TRBJ2-5 and V is TRBV18; tentative D call: TRBD1 (5 bases). The length of the CDR3 is 13 residues. With 5 bases removed from V and 0 bases from J, the gap between germline ends came to 7 bases. CDR1 and CDR2 (germline): KGHSH, LQKENI. In DNA form, the CDR3 reads TGTGCCAGCTCAGGGGCTTACCAAGAGACCCAGTACTTC. Amino acids: CASSGAYQETQYF.

The chain joins TRBV6-1 to TRBJ2-5; D is possibly TRBD2 (7 bases). This CDR3 is built from 16 residues. Germline CDR1 is MNHNS and CDR2 is SASEGT. V lost 9 bases to trimming and J lost 2 bases, with 22 bases between them. DNA of the CDR3: TGTGCCAGGAGGGGGGGCCGGTACGCTGTACAAGAGACCCAGTACTTC. Translated, it gives CARRGGRYAVQETQYF.

This clonotype was observed a handful of times. V gene TRBV19 combines with J gene TRBJ2-7; D is perhaps TRBD2 (5 bases). The CDR3 runs to 13 residues. Germline CDR1 and CDR2: LNHDA and SQIVND (reference sequence). The germline V and J ends were trimmed by 7 bases and 7 bases, with 17 bases remaining between them. DNA for the CDR3: TGTGCCAGTACCCCGGACCCCACGGGGGAGCAGTACTTC. This codes for CASTPDPTGEQYF. Full variable domain (missing parts from reference TRBV19 and TRBJ2-7): DGGITQSPKYLFRKEGQNVTLSCEQNLNHDAMYWYRQDPGQGLRLIYYSQIVNDFQKGDIAEGYSVSREKKESFPLTVTSAQKNPTAFYLCASTPDPTGEQYFGPGTRLTVT.

At least ten counts were recorded for this clonotype. This chain connects TRBV29-1 to TRBJ2-5, with TRBD2 matching over 8 bases. The junction had 6 bases not matched to a gene; V was cut back by 7 bases and J by 5 bases. Germline CDR1 and CDR2: SQVTM and ANQGSEA. The CDR3 has 12 amino acids. In DNA, the CDR3 is TGCAGCGCAGCGGGAGCCGATGAGACCCAGTACTTC. Translated: CSAAGADETQYF.

This clonotype was seen repeatedly, ten times or more. The chain recombines TRBV5-1 with TRBJ2-7; 13 positions agree with TRBD2. This CDR3 region has 15 residues. Germline-derived CDR1 and CDR2 are SGHRS and YFSETQ. Trimming at V came to 1 base and at J to 4 bases, leaving 2 bases not matched to a gene. CDR3 bases: TGCGCCAGCAGCTTGTGGACTAGCGGGAGTTACGAGCAGTACTTC. Its translation: CASSLWTSGSYEQYF.

V usage is TRBV6-1 and J usage is TRBJ2-1, with TRBD2 matching 8 bases. The trim removed 4 bases at V and 3 bases at J, leaving 5 bases unmatched. The germline CDR1 and CDR2 sequences are MNHNS and SASEGT. The CDR3 runs 15 residues. CDR3 sequence reads: CASSASGGFYNEQFF. CDR3 nucleotides: TGTGCCAGCAGTGCTTCGGGGGGGTTCTACAATGAGCAGTTCTTC.

This clonotype was recorded at least ten times. The chain recombines TRBV20-1 with TRBJ2-5, with D perhaps matching TRBD1 (5 bases). Germline-derived CDR1 and CDR2 are DFQATT and SNEGSKA (reference sequence). The length of the CDR3 is 16 residues. Between the trimmed V and J ends, which lost 4 bases and 5 bases, there was a span of 23 bases. Here the CDR3 reads CSATRWAGDNRETQYF. The CDR3 nucleotides are TGCAGTGCTACCCGATGGGCAGGAGACAACAGGGAGACCCAGTACTTC.

This clonotype was seen a few times. J is TRBJ2-7 and V is TRBV27, with a possible D match to TRBD2 (5 bases). V shed 6 bases and J shed 5 bases, with 17 bases lying between them. Germline CDR1 MNHEY, CDR2 SMNVEV (reference sequence). This CDR3 comprises 14 residues. CDR3 sequence (DNA): TGTGCCAGCAGGAAACAATTATACGGGGACGAGCAGTACTTC. Its protein product is CASRKQLYGDEQYF.

At least ten counts were recorded for this clonotype. This chain joins TRBV5-1 and TRBJ2-1; tentatively, D is TRBD2 (5 bases). V was cut by 0 bases and J by 4 bases, with 14 bases left in between. This CDR3 comprises 16 residues. Germline V gene sequence: CDR1 SGHRS, CDR2 YFSETQ. Written as DNA, the CDR3 is TGCGCCAGCAGCTTGGCCGGAGGCAGGATGTACAATGAGCAGTTCTTC. Residues: CASSLAGGRMYNEQFF.

Comments on this clonotype: A read error may explain this, as a much larger clone is one base away. The V and J genes are TRBV20-1 and TRBJ1-2, with no clear D. This CDR3 contains 12 residues. Germline assignment: CDR1 DFQATT and CDR2 SNEGSKA (reference sequence). Deletions cut 2 bases from V and 3 bases from J, with 7 bases between. The CDR3 DNA sequence: TGCAGTGCTAGAAGAAGGGACTATGGCTACACCTTC. Translating it yields CSARRRDYGYTF.